This T cell receptor (beta chain) originates from a study of cytomegalovirus exposure and HLA in healthy donors. Study-level background: Among the approximately 420 donors who were genotyped, about 79% fell in the genetic ancestry cluster that is associated with self-reported Caucasian donors. Study-level points and caveats: In a later analysis, productive TCRs from donors in an Asian-associated ancestry cluster reportedly carried fewer N-insertions than the cohort mean. Researchers counted 164 TCR beta chains as cytomegalovirus-associated.

Comment on this clone: Its antigen is not known.

The germline V gene has CDR1 LNHDA and CDR2 SQIVND (reference sequence). This CDR3 is built from 14 residues. The V gene end was trimmed by 6 bases and the J gene end by 2 bases; junction bases not matched to a gene: 7. PCR was performed using 60 Vbeta and 13 Jbeta primers. Using immunoSEQ multiplex PCR, the repertoire was profiled, and TCRdb retains in-frame clones only, with some absent. Of under 150,000 clones in the sample, roughly 82% are singletons; the top ten hold about 11%. The chain employs TRBV19 and TRBJ2-7; 7 bases are shared with TRBD2. Input material: PBMCs. The origin of this receptor is a male donor in good health and CMV-seropositive. The CDR3 DNA sequence: TGTGCCAGTAGCGGAGGCACTAGCGCCTACGAGCAGTACTTC. Its protein product is CASSGGTSAYEQYF.